This TCR beta chain emerged from a study of blood T cell repertoires in COVID-19. The overall study: The cDNA or gDNA used as material had been derived from T cells, B-cell-depleted T cells, or PBMCs.

Trimming at V came to 8 bases and at J to 5 bases, leaving 7 bases not matched to a gene. There are 13 residues in the CDR3. Germline V gene sequence: CDR1 SNHLY, CDR2 FYNNEI. In the original analysis: The authors estimated nucleated cell counts from reference gene primer amplification. Sequenced by immunoSEQ multiplex PCR; TCRdb stores in-frame clones only, minus some. The V and J calls and clone size come from that table; D and trimming were worked out from the DNA. This table holds 75,000 to 90,000 clones, around 90% found once. The clonotype comes from a man older than 75 with acute or convalescent COVID-19. V is TRBV2 and J is TRBJ2-5; 8 nucleotides agree with TRBD2. Sequencing was done on a sample of peripheral blood. As DNA, the CDR3 is TGTGCCAGCGTCCGGGGGGGCTCTGAGACCCAGTACTTC. This encodes CASVRGGSETQYF.